The next 21 T cell receptor beta chains were all read from a single sample in a study of T cells in Graves' hyperthyroidism and ophthalmopathy. RNA transcripts gave rise to amplified TCR beta CDR3 regions. HTBI primers drove first-round RT-PCR of the TCR CDR3. TCRdb independently ran MiXCR on the multiplex PCR reads; one entry per CDR3 protein. Here the sample spans 200,000 to 250,000 distinct CDR3 sequences, roughly 15% being singletons. The sequencing input was blood. Source of these receptors: a young woman with Graves' ophthalmopathy.

The sample holds many counts of this clonotype. The chain has TRBV10-3 and TRBJ2-5; no definite D call. The CDR3 sequence is 14 residues long. Germline V gene sequence: CDR1 ENHRY, CDR2 SYGVKD. The V end lost 2 bases, the J end lost 5 bases, and 12 bases lay between the germline ends. CDR3 amino acids: CAISERGGVETQYF. The CDR3 DNA sequence: TGTGCCATCAGTGAGCGCGGCGGCGTCGAGACCCAGTACTTC.

This clonotype has a count of ten or more. This rearrangement joins TRBV27 to TRBJ2-7; TRBD1 or TRBD2 may be the D gene (6 bases each). CDR1 and CDR2 from the germline V gene are MNHEY and SMNVEV (reference sequence). This CDR3 has 16 amino acids. Trimming took off 3 bases at V and 0 bases at J, with 15 bases between the two ends. In DNA, the CDR3 is TGTGCCAGCAGTTTGGGGGGCGGGACAATCTCCTACGAGCAGTACTTC. Translating gives CASSLGGGTISYEQYF.

This clonotype was picked up many times. The genes are TRBV24-1 and TRBJ2-1; 11 bases align to TRBD2. Per the germline V gene, CDR1 is KGHDR and CDR2 is SFDVKD. With V trimmed by 4 bases and J by 6 bases, 4 bases remained unmatched. This CDR3 has 15 amino acids. The DNA of the CDR3 is TGTGCCACCAGTGAACCCGGACTAGCGGGCAATGAGCAGTTCTTC. Translation: CATSEPGLAGNEQFF.

The genes are TRBV20-1 and TRBJ1-2; D might be TRBD1 (6 bases). This CDR3 has 16 residues. Germline assignment: CDR1 DFQATT and CDR2 SNEGSKA (reference sequence). Trimming took off 0 bases at V and 5 bases at J, with 19 bases between the two ends. CDR3 amino acids: CSARDGGRGARYGYTF. CDR3 sequence (DNA): TGCAGTGCTAGAGATGGAGGGCGGGGGGCTCGGTATGGCTACACCTTC.

This clonotype was counted a few times. The chain joins TRBV20-1 to TRBJ1-6, with D tentatively TRBD1 (6 bases). V was trimmed by 2 bases and J by 9 bases, leaving 14 bases between them. Germline lookup yields CDR1 DFQATT and CDR2 SNEGSKA (reference sequence). The CDR3 has 14 residues. CDR3 residues: CSARSTGGTSPLHF. CDR3 nucleotide sequence: TGCAGTGCTAGATCGACAGGAGGGACTTCACCCCTCCACTTT.

The table lists this clonotype with many counts. V gene TRBV7-2 combines with J gene TRBJ2-3; D not resolved. The length of the CDR3 is 13 residues. Germline values: CDR1 SGHTA, CDR2 FQGNSA. Trimming left V 3 bases short and J 6 bases short, with 10 bases between. For the CDR3, the DNA is TGTGCCAGCAGCTTCTCCATCACGGATACGCAGTATTTT. As protein: CASSFSITDTQYF.

The table lists this clonotype with many counts. V usage is TRBV2 and J usage is TRBJ1-1; D gene uncertain. The ends were cut back, 1 base at V and 0 bases at J, with 12 bases in the middle. Germline-derived CDR1 and CDR2 are SNHLY and FYNNEI. There are 16 residues in the CDR3. The CDR3 DNA follows: TGTGCCAGCAGTGAAGGGGCCTGGAGAATGAACACTGAAGCTTTCTTT. It codes for CASSEGAWRMNTEAFF.

This clonotype has just a few counts. A single base separates this from a much larger clone, so it may be a read error. This chain uses TRBV5-1 with TRBJ1-2; D gene ambiguous. The germline gives CDR1 SGHRS, CDR2 YFSETQ. The CDR3 totals 12 residues. CDR3 in DNA: TGCGCCAGCAGCCCCGACCGATATGGCTACGCCTTC. This gives the protein CASSPDRYGYAF.

This rearrangement joins TRBV20-1 to TRBJ1-1; possibly TRBD1 for D (5 bases). The CDR3 totals 14 residues. Trimming stripped 5 bases from V and 1 base from J, with 14 bases between. In germline, CDR1 is DFQATT, CDR2 SNEGSKA (reference sequence). In nucleotides, the CDR3 is TGCAGTGCTCGGAGAGGGGCCGGGAACACTGAAGCTTTCTTT. Residues: CSARRGAGNTEAFF.

This clonotype was found many times. This chain connects TRBV28 to TRBJ2-7, with a weak D call TRBD1 (6 bases). V was shortened by 4 bases and J by 3 bases, with 7 bases between the two germline ends. CDR1 is MDHEN, CDR2 SYDVKM, per germline. CDR3 length: 12 residues. As DNA, the CDR3 is TGTGCCAGCAGTTCGACAGGCTACGAGCAGTACTTC. Amino acids: CASSSTGYEQYF.

The table lists this clonotype with many counts. The chain uses TRBV20-1 and TRBJ2-1; no clear D. Germline V gene data show CDR1 as DFQATT and CDR2 as SNEGSKA (reference sequence). The CDR3 contains 16 residues. Trimming removed 3 bases from V and 2 bases from J, with 17 bases in between. CDR3 coding DNA: TGCAGTGCTAGGTCGGGCAGCGTCCTACCCTACAATGAGCAGTTCTTC. Translating it yields CSARSGSVLPYNEQFF.

In this sample, this clonotype turned up many times. A much bigger clone sits one base away, suggesting this may be a read error. The chain links TRBV7-9 to TRBJ1-1; TRBD1 is a possible D gene (5 bases). Germline lookup yields CDR1 SEHNR and CDR2 FQNEAQ (reference sequence). CDR3 length: 15 amino acids. This CDR3 reads CASSLGGAWNTETFF. CDR3 sequence (DNA): TGTGCCAGCAGCCTCGGAGGGGCGTGGAACACTGAAACTTTCTTT.

This clonotype was counted ten times or more. The CDR3 loop is CASSSTGGAYEQYF. The CDR3 DNA is TGTGCCAGCAGCTCTACAGGGGGGGCCTACGAGCAGTACTTC. The rearrangement links TRBV5-5 to TRBJ2-7; tentatively, D is TRBD1 (8 bases). V dropped 3 bases and J dropped 2 bases, with 12 bases sitting between them. In germline, CDR1 is SGHKS, CDR2 YYEKEE (reference sequence). There are 14 residues in the CDR3.

The V call is TRBV19, the J call TRBJ2-1; 7 bases map to TRBD2. CDR1 is LNHDA, CDR2 SQIVND, per germline (reference sequence). Germline trimming cut 3 bases from V and 8 bases from J; bases unmatched to any gene: 10. This CDR3 has 15 residues. As DNA, the CDR3 is TGTGCCAGTAGTATGTCCCGACTAGCCGCCGATGAGCAGTTCTTC. Translation: CASSMSRLAADEQFF. The whole variable domain, remainder taken from reference TRBV19 and TRBJ2-1, is DGGITQSPKYLFRKEGQNVTLSCEQNLNHDAMYWYRQDPGQGLRLIYYSQIVNDFQKGDIAEGYSVSREKKESFPLTVTSAQKNPTAFYLCASSMSRLAADEQFFGPGTRLTVL.

This clonotype was seen at least ten times. This rearrangement joins TRBV30 to TRBJ1-2, with no clear D. Deletions cut 0 bases from V and 8 bases from J, with 16 bases between. The germline CDR1 and CDR2 sequences are GTSNPN and SVGIG (reference sequence). CDR3 length: 14 amino acids. CDR3 region: CAWSVLSTPSGYTF. In DNA form, the CDR3 reads TGTGCCTGGAGTGTTCTCTCTACTCCGAGCGGCTACACCTTC.

In regard to this clonotype: A single base separates this from a much larger clone, so it may be a read error. This sequence joins TRBV30 and TRBJ2-1; either TRBD1 or TRBD2 may fit D (6 bases each). The CDR3 covers 14 residues. Germline values: CDR1 GTSNPN, CDR2 SVGIG (reference sequence). The CDR3 protein is CAWSVGGFYNEQSF. CDR3 in DNA: TGTGCCTGGAGTGTAGGGGGGTTCTACAATGAGCAGTCCTTC.

The chain uses TRBV19 and TRBJ1-2; 8 bases are shared with TRBD1. Germline-derived CDR1 and CDR2 are LNHDA and SQIVND (reference sequence). The CDR3 is 14 amino acids. V lost 3 bases to trimming and J lost 4 bases; unmatched junction nucleotides: 4. CDR3 coding DNA: TGTGCCAGTAGTATTGCGGGACAGGCCTATGGCTACACCTTC. Encoded protein: CASSIAGQAYGYTF.

As DNA, the CDR3 is TGTGCCAGTAGTATAGGCCGATCTCCCGACTACGAGCAGTACTTC. It codes for CASSIGRSPDYEQYF. V usage is TRBV19 and J usage is TRBJ2-7; D is uncertain. CDR3 length: 15 amino acids. V shed 1 base and J shed 3 bases, with 13 bases lying between them. CDR1 is LNHDA and CDR2 is SQIVND in the germline V gene (reference sequence).

This clonotype came up a few times. The chain carries TRBV30 and TRBJ2-7; 7 bases fit TRBD1. The germline V gene has CDR1 GTSNPN and CDR2 SVGIG (reference sequence). There are 12 residues in the CDR3. V was pared by 4 bases and J by 5 bases, with 5 bases of the junction left unmatched. DNA for the CDR3: TGTGCCTGGACGAGACAGGGCGACGAGCAGTACTTC. Protein product: CAWTRQGDEQYF.

This sequence joins TRBV4-3 and TRBJ1-2, with no clear D. V was cut by 5 bases and J by 3 bases, with 13 bases left in between. CDR1 and CDR2 (germline): LGHNA, YSLEER. The CDR3 covers 14 residues. The DNA of the CDR3 is TGCGCCAGCAGCTTAGGACCGGAGGACTATGGCTACACCTTC. As protein: CASSLGPEDYGYTF.

In its sample, this clonotype was seen many times. The genes are TRBV28 and TRBJ1-1, with D unclear. The germline CDR1 and CDR2 sequences are MDHEN and SYDVKM. The CDR3 extends over 11 amino acids. V was pared by 7 bases and J by 7 bases, with 10 bases between. In DNA form, the CDR3 reads TGTGCCAGCACCCTGGGGTTTGAAGCTTTCTTT. Its protein product is CASTLGFEAFF.